The 18 T cell receptor beta chains listed next were all sequenced from one sample in a study of blood T cell repertoires in COVID-19. Sequencing was performed with immunoSEQ multiplex PCR; in TCRdb, only in-frame clones are kept and a portion is missing. The data show roughly 180,000 clones, with about four fifths seen just once and more than 6.5% held by the top ten. The sample comprised peripheral blood. These receptors were collected from a woman aged 60 to 75 with COVID-19, enrolled during active disease.

This chain links TRBV7-9 with TRBJ2-3, with 7 bases lining up with TRBD1. Looked up from germline, CDR1 is SEHNR and CDR2 is FQNEAQ (reference sequence). V lost 3 bases and J lost 3; bases outside the gene matches: 9. The CDR3 is made up of 16 amino acids. The CDR3 nucleotides read TGTGCCAGCAGCTTCAAAACGACAGGGACGACAGATACGCAGTATTTT. It codes for CASSFKTTGTTDTQYF. Full variable domain (missing parts from reference TRBV7-9 and TRBJ2-3): DTGVSQNPRHKITKRGQNVTFRCDPISEHNRLYWYRQTLGQGPEFLTYFQNEAQLEKSRLLSDRFSAERPKGSFSTLEIQRTEQGDSAMYLCASSFKTTGTTDTQYFGPGTRLTVL.

V usage is TRBV5-1 and J usage is TRBJ2-3; 9 positions match TRBD1. V shed 2 bases, J shed 5 bases, and the junction held 3 bases outside the gene matches. Germline lookup yields CDR1 SGHRS and CDR2 YFSETQ. The CDR3 totals 14 residues. The CDR3 DNA reads as TGCGCCAGCAGCTTAGGACAGGGGCAAGATACGCAGTATTTT. Translated: CASSLGQGQDTQYF.

This CDR3 reads CATWVGSGTEPLWQPQHF. CDR3 in DNA: TGTGCCACCTGGGTCGGTTCGGGGACAGAGCCCCTGTGGCAGCCCCAGCATTTT. This chain links TRBV15 with TRBJ1-5, with 7 bases matching TRBD1. The germline CDR1 and CDR2 sequences are LNHNV and YYDKDF (reference sequence). V trimming: 8 bases; J trimming: 7 bases; junction bases outside the gene matches: 23. There are 18 residues in the CDR3.

The genes are TRBV10-3 and TRBJ1-1; 9 nucleotides agree with TRBD1. Germline CDR1 is ENHRY and CDR2 is SYGVKD. The ends lost 10 bases at V and 1 base at J; junction bases unmatched: 7. The CDR3 contains 14 residues. The CDR3 loop reads CATITGGPNTEAFF. The CDR3 DNA is TGTGCCACCATTACAGGGGGCCCGAACACTGAAGCTTTCTTT.

This chain joins TRBV7-9 and TRBJ2-2; D gene unclear. Germline CDR1 and CDR2: SEHNR and FQNEAQ (reference sequence). With 0 bases removed from V and 6 bases from J, the gap between germline ends came to 8 bases. The CDR3 has 14 residues. CDR3 in amino acids: CASSLALDSGELFF. The CDR3 coding sequence is TGTGCCAGCAGCTTAGCCCTAGACTCCGGGGAGCTGTTTTTT.

V gene TRBV5-1 combines with J gene TRBJ2-2, with D uncertain. Trimming stripped 2 bases from V and 3 bases from J, with 11 bases between. Germline assignment: CDR1 SGHRS and CDR2 YFSETQ. The length of the CDR3 is 15 residues. The CDR3 bases are TGCGCCAGCAGCTTCGAGACGGCGGACACCGGGGAGCTGTTTTTT. Translated, it gives CASSFETADTGELFF.

The J gene is TRBJ1-2, the V gene TRBV7-3; the D gene is possibly TRBD1 (6 bases). The CDR3 has 14 residues. Trimming removed 4 bases at V and 4 bases at J, with 13 bases between. Germline V gene sequence: CDR1 SGHTA, CDR2 FQGTGA. The CDR3: CASSSKGQGYGYTF. DNA for the CDR3: TGTGCCAGCAGCTCGAAGGGACAAGGCTATGGCTACACCTTC.

The chain uses TRBV28 and TRBJ2-5; the match to TRBD2 covers 7 bases. The CDR3 runs 14 residues. Unmatched junction bases numbered 5, after V lost 5 bases and J lost 2 bases. The germline gives CDR1 MDHEN, CDR2 SYDVKM. This chain's CDR3 is CASSPMGGQETQYF. DNA of the CDR3: TGTGCCAGCAGTCCAATGGGGGGGCAAGAGACCCAGTACTTC.

V usage is TRBV5-1 and J usage is TRBJ2-5; D not resolved. The CDR3 is 15 residues long. The V and J ends lost 0 bases and 3 bases respectively, with 12 bases between them. Germline loops: CDR1 SGHRS, CDR2 YFSETQ. For the CDR3, the DNA is TGCGCCAGCAGCTTGGAAGGCAGGTGGGAAGAGACCCAGTACTTC. Its translation is CASSLEGRWEETQYF.

Worth noting for this clone: An end of the junction does not agree with germline; a read error may underlie this. The V and J genes are TRBV27 and TRBJ2-6; D unresolved. The CDR3 consists of 13 residues. The germline gives CDR1 MNHEY, CDR2 SMNVEV (reference sequence). CDR3 protein: CASSISGANVLTF. DNA for the CDR3: TGTGCCAGCAGTATATCTGGGGCCAACGTCCTGACTTTC.

This chain joins TRBV11-1 and TRBJ2-4, with 8 bases that match TRBD1. Germline trimming cut 4 bases from V and 2 bases from J; bases unmatched to any gene: 1. The CDR3 is made up of 14 amino acids. Germline assignment: CDR1 SGHAT and CDR2 FQDESV (reference sequence). The CDR3 is CASSWTGSKNIQYF. Written as DNA, the CDR3 is TGTGCCAGCAGCTGGACAGGGTCCAAAAACATTCAGTACTTC.

The chain is built from TRBV5-8 and TRBJ2-3; a weak D match, TRBD2 (5 bases). The V end was cut by 4 bases, the J end by 8 bases, with 14 bases between. The V gene's germline CDR1 is SGHTS and CDR2 YDEGEE. There are 13 residues in the CDR3. The CDR3 reads CASSDVLVVTQYF. The CDR3 DNA follows: TGTGCCAGCAGCGACGTACTAGTCGTTACGCAGTATTTT. Full variable domain (remainder filled in from reference TRBV5-8 and TRBJ2-3): EAGVTQSPTHLIKTRGQQATLRCSPISGHTSVYWYQQALGLGLQFLLWYDEGEERNRGNFPPRFSGRQFPNYSSELNVNALELEDSALYLCASSDVLVVTQYFGPGTRLTVL.

The chain is built from TRBV28 and TRBJ1-5; D gene unclear. This CDR3 has 12 amino acids. Germline V gene lookup returns CDR1 MDHEN and CDR2 SYDVKM. V gave up 3 bases and J gave up 5 bases, with 5 bases separating them. For the CDR3, the DNA is TGTGCCAGCAGTTTGTTCTATCAGCCCCAGCATTTT. Protein sequence: CASSLFYQPQHF.

This sequence joins TRBV12-3 or TRBV12-4 and TRBJ2-3, with TRBD1 matching over 7 bases. The CDR3 is 13 amino acids. Losses at the gene ends were 5 bases for V and 7 bases for J; bases not matched to a gene: 6. CDR3 sequence reads: CASSLTGAYTQYF. Here the CDR3 DNA reads TGTGCCAGCAGTCTAACAGGGGCATATACGCAGTATTTT.

The chain uses TRBV15 and TRBJ1-1; perhaps TRBD1 as D (6 bases). The CDR3 runs 15 residues. The V and J ends lost 0 bases and 10 bases respectively, with 18 bases between them. Per germline, CDR1 LNHNV and CDR2 YYDKDF (reference sequence). The CDR3 bases are TGTGCCACCAGCAGAGAGACCCAGGGGTTACAGGGAGCTTTCTTT. Its protein is CATSRETQGLQGAFF.

The gene calls are TRBV3-1 (or the pseudogene TRBV3-2) and TRBJ1-6, with D maybe TRBD1 (5 bases). The CDR3 has 15 amino acids. The V end was cut by 4 bases, the J end by 9 bases, with 16 bases between. Germline-derived CDR1 and CDR2 are LGHDT and YNNKEL (reference sequence). CDR3 in amino acids: CASSPGWGEGSPLHF. CDR3 in DNA: TGTGCCAGCAGCCCGGGTTGGGGGGAAGGTTCACCCCTCCACTTT.

This CDR3 is CASSLAGYTDTQYF. The CDR3 DNA is TGTGCCAGCAGCTTGGCAGGGTATACAGATACGCAGTATTTT. The chain has TRBV7-2 and TRBJ2-3; a weak D match, TRBD1 (5 bases). CDR1 and CDR2 from the germline V gene are SGHTA and FQGNSA. V lost 3 bases to trimming and J lost 3 bases, with 10 bases between them. The CDR3 has 14 amino acids.

The chain links TRBV28 to TRBJ2-3, with no clear D. Looked up from germline, CDR1 is MDHEN and CDR2 is SYDVKM. The CDR3 sequence is 15 residues long. V dropped 3 bases and J dropped 1 base, with 11 bases sitting between them. CDR3 in amino acids: CASSFGSPRTDTQYF. For the CDR3, the DNA is TGTGCCAGCAGTTTTGGTAGCCCCCGCACAGATACGCAGTATTTT.